This entry concerns a single T cell receptor beta chain. V was clipped by 8 bases and J by 7 bases, with 20 bases between them. Germline loops: CDR1 MNHEY, CDR2 SMNVEV (reference sequence). The CDR3 runs to 14 residues. The method was immunoSEQ multiplex PCR; TCRdb's version includes in-frame clones alone and lacks a portion of them. This table holds approximately 35,000 clones, around 90% found once. The sample belongs to a study of blood T cell repertoires in COVID-19. In the study overall: T cells, B-cell-depleted T cells, or PBMCs supplied cDNA or gDNA.

The sample taken for sequencing was peripheral blood. This clonotype originated in a human donor with active COVID-19. The donor label of this sample is uncertain. The chain carries TRBV27 and TRBJ1-2; D possibly corresponds to TRBD1 (5 bases). The CDR3 spells CASGQNARDTGYTF. The DNA for the CDR3 is TGTGCCAGCGGGCAAAACGCCAGGGATACTGGCTACACCTTC.